This TCR beta chain was observed in a study of CD4 T cells in relation to SARS-CoV-2 and coronaviruses. Unexposed donor CD4+ T cells date from about 2011-2019, before the COVID-19 pandemic. After roughly ten days of culture, CD4+ T cells were isolated. On this clone: What it recognizes is unknown.

Method: immunoSEQ multiplex PCR; TCRdb's copy keeps in-frame clones and lacks some. This table holds 32,000 or so clones, roughly 72% found once. Sequencing was performed on CD4+ T cells from PBMCs, cultured in vitro. This sequence originates from a human donor in good health.

The CDR3 here is CASSYLGRSTDTQYF. CDR3 DNA sequence: TGTGCCAGCAGTTACTTGGGCAGAAGCACAGATACGCAGTATTTT. The chain couples TRBV6-6 to TRBJ2-3, with D uncertain. Trimming took off 1 base at V and 0 bases at J, with 8 bases between the two ends. This CDR3 has 15 residues. In germline, CDR1 is MNHNY, CDR2 SVGAGI (reference sequence).